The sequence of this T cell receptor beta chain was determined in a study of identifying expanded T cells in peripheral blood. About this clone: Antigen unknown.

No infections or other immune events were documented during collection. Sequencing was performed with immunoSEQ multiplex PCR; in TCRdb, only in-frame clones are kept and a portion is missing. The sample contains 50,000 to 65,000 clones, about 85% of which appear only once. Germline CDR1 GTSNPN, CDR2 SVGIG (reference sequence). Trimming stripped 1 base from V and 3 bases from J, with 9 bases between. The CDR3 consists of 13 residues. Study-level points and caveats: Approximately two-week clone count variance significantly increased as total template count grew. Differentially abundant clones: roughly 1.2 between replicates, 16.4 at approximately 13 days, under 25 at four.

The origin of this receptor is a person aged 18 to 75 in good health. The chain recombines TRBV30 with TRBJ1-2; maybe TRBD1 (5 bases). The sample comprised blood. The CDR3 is CAWSGSQDYGYTF. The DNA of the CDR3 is TGTGCCTGGAGTGGGTCACAGGACTATGGCTACACCTTC.